Listed below are T cell receptor beta chains from one sample, sequenced in a study of cytomegalovirus exposure and HLA in healthy donors. Method: immunoSEQ multiplex PCR; TCRdb's copy keeps in-frame clones and lacks some. The sample contains 150,000 to 250,000 clones, around four fifths of which appear only once. The sample taken for sequencing was PBMCs. All receptors derive from a woman aged 50 to 65 in good health and CMV-seropositive. The CDR3 runs from the conserved cysteine through the conserved F or W. The D gene is left open where the match is weak. Clone size is shown for a subset of rows, as once, few, many or a class of expanded clone.

v_gene	abundance	d_gene	j_gene	CDR3aa	CDR3nt
TRBV5-1	NA	NA	TRBJ2-3	CASSLAGFSDTQYF	TGCGCCAGCAGCTTGGCGGGATTCTCAGATACGCAGTATTTT
TRBV7-2	NA	TRBD1	TRBJ1-6	CASSLGDRVNSPLHF	TGTGCCAGCAGCTTAGGGGACAGGGTTAATTCACCCCTCCACTTT
TRBV9	NA	TRBD2	TRBJ2-4	CASSVAGGAKNIQYF	TGTGCCAGCAGCGTAGCGGGAGGGGCCAAAAACATTCAGTACTTC
TRBV28	NA	TRBD2	TRBJ2-5	CASNNGGVRETQYF	TGTGCCAGCAATAACGGGGGGGTGAGGGAGACCCAGTACTTC
TRBV5-1	NA	NA	TRBJ1-4	CASSLRTIELNEKLFF	TGCGCCAGCAGCTTGCGGACTATCGAACTCAATGAAAAACTGTTTTTT
TRBV28	NA	NA	TRBJ1-5	CASSLVWGGSGNQPQHF	TGTGCCAGCAGTTTAGTTTGGGGGGGCTCGGGCAATCAGCCCCAGCATTTT
TRBV1	NA	NA	TRBJ2-2	CTSGLLNTGELFF	TGCACCAGCGGACTCTTGAACACCGGGGAGCTGTTTTTT
TRBV5-1	NA	NA	TRBJ2-1	CASSLGTGVNEQFF	TGCGCCAGCAGCTTGGGCACGGGAGTTAATGAGCAGTTCTTC
TRBV5-6	NA	TRBD2	TRBJ2-7	CASSLVGLASSYEQYF	TGTGCCAGCAGCCTGGTCGGACTAGCGAGCTCCTACGAGCAGTACTTC
TRBV19	NA	NA	TRBJ2-3	CASSTTSKSTDTQYF	TGTGCCAGTAGTACTACTAGCAAGTCCACAGATACGCAGTATTTT
TRBV7-2	NA	TRBD2	TRBJ2-7	CASSLDSGVAYEQYF	TGTGCCAGCAGCTTAGATAGCGGGGTTGCCTACGAGCAGTACTTC
TRBV30	NA	TRBD1	TRBJ1-1	CAWSQQGGTEAFF	TGTGCCTGGAGTCAACAGGGGGGCACTGAAGCTTTCTTT
TRBV15	NA	NA	TRBJ1-5	CATSSTTGIQPQHF	TGTGCCACCAGCTCAACTACAGGGATCCAGCCCCAGCATTTT
TRBV12-1	NA	NA	TRBJ1-2	CASSDRQGALGYTF	TGTGCCAGCAGCGACCGACAGGGGGCGCTTGGCTACACCTTC
TRBV19	NA	TRBD1	TRBJ2-7	CASSNGQGYEQYF	TGTGCCAGTAGTAATGGACAGGGCTACGAGCAGTACTTC
TRBV19	NA	NA	TRBJ2-1	CASSIDKGYNEQFF	TGTGCCAGTAGTATAGATAAGGGGTACAATGAGCAGTTCTTC
TRBV28	NA	NA	TRBJ1-5	CASREQGISNQPQHF	TGTGCCAGCAGGGAACAGGGAATAAGCAATCAGCCCCAGCATTTT
TRBV19	NA	TRBD1	TRBJ2-2	CASSNRGTGELFF	TGTGCCAGTAGTAACAGGGGCACCGGGGAGCTGTTTTTT
TRBV12-5	NA	NA	TRBJ1-1	CASARDIGEAFF	TGTGCTAGTGCCAGGGACATTGGGGAAGCTTTCTTT
TRBV6-1	once	TRBD2	TRBJ2-3	CASSEALGLAGGDTQYF	TGTGCCAGCAGTGAAGCCCTCGGACTAGCGGGAGGAGATACGCAGTATTTT
TRBV5-4	NA	TRBD2	TRBJ2-4	CASSIGASGSFDIQYF	TGTGCCAGCAGCATAGGGGCTAGCGGGAGTTTTGACATTCAGTACTTC
TRBV4-1	NA	NA	TRBJ2-3	CASSQRGGTDTQYF	TGCGCCAGCAGCCAACGCGGGGGCACAGATACGCAGTATTTT
TRBV5-4	NA	NA	TRBJ2-2	CASGTKAVNTGELFF	TGTGCCAGCGGAACGAAGGCGGTGAACACCGGGGAGCTGTTTTTT
TRBV5-8	NA	NA	TRBJ2-3	CASSLLGGFVDTQYF	TGTGCCAGCAGCTTGTTAGGGGGTTTTGTAGATACGCAGTATTTT
TRBV5-6	NA	NA	TRBJ1-5	CASSPGPSNQPQHF	TGTGCCAGCAGCCCGGGTCCGAGCAATCAGCCCCAGCATTTT
TRBV28	NA	NA	TRBJ2-3	CASSRTTGTQYF	TGTGCCAGCAGCCGTACCACGGGTACGCAGTATTTT
TRBV2	NA	TRBD1	TRBJ2-1	CASSEGQGAYNEQFF	TGTGCCAGCAGTGAGGGGCAGGGGGCTTACAATGAGCAGTTCTTC
TRBV6-6	NA	TRBD1	TRBJ2-3	CASRSPGQGSDTQYF	TGTGCCAGCAGGTCTCCGGGACAGGGTTCAGATACGCAGTATTTT
TRBV5-1	once	TRBD2	TRBJ2-2	CASSLEGGAGIGTGELFF	TGCGCCAGCAGCTTGGAGGGCGGAGCGGGAATTGGCACCGGGGAGCTGTTTTTT